A single sample is the source of the 19 T cell receptor beta chains below, sequenced in a study of blood T cells in healthy people across ages. Together with a sample-barcoded 5' primer, a J-beta primer mix was included in a second PCR lasting 7 to 11 cycles. In TCRdb, the 5' RACE reads were re-called with MiXCR into one record per CDR3 protein. Of roughly 800,000 distinct CDR3 sequences in the sample, roughly 24% are singletons; the top ten hold under 3%. These data were also filed under a second study, of T cells of mothers and their children.

The material sequenced was blood. These receptors were collected from a boy aged 10-17 years in good health.

This clonotype was seen a few times. V is TRBV21-1 and J is TRBJ1-2; the table's D call of TRBD1 was not tested on the DNA. TRBV21-1 is tagged as a pseudogene. The CDR3 sequence is 12 residues long. CDR3 loop: CASIRGPYGYTF. Written as DNA, the CDR3 is TGTGCCAGCATCAGGGGGCCCTATGGCTACACCTTC.

In its sample, this clonotype was seen many times. The chain is built from TRBV5-1 and TRBJ1-1; D gene unclear. CDR1 and CDR2 (germline): SGHRS, YFSETQ. This CDR3 region has 11 residues. The V and J ends lost 4 bases and 1 base respectively, with 2 bases between them. CDR3 loop: CASSGNTEAFF. As DNA, the CDR3 is TGCGCCAGCAGCGGGAACACTGAAGCTTTCTTT. The full variable domain, completed using reference TRBV5-1 and TRBJ1-1, is KAGVTQTPRYLIKTRGQQVTLSCSPISGHRSVSWYQQTPGQGLQFLFEYFSETQRNKGNFPGRFSGRQFSNSRSEMNVSTLELGDSALYLCASSGNTEAFFGQGTRLTVV.

V usage is TRBV20-1 and J usage is TRBJ2-3; D is unresolved. This CDR3 is built from 14 residues. Germline CDR1 and CDR2: DFQATT and SNEGSKA (reference sequence). Trimming pared 6 bases from V and 1 base from J, leaving 14 bases between. This CDR3 is CSAQWIAGTDTQYF. CDR3 in DNA: TGCAGTGCACAATGGATTGCGGGCACAGATACGCAGTATTTT.

V is TRBV29-1 and J is TRBJ2-5, with 9 nucleotides matching TRBD2. Germline values: CDR1 SQVTM, CDR2 ANQGSEA. The V gene end was trimmed by 1 base and the J gene end by 11 bases; junction bases not matched to a gene: 14. The CDR3 covers 15 residues. For the CDR3, the DNA is TGCAGCGTTGAAGGTGGCGGGAGGGGGGCCTGGGAGCAGTACTTC. As protein: CSVEGGGRGAWEQYF.

This clonotype was recorded once. The junction departs from germline at one end; a sequencing error may be responsible. The chain carries TRBV5-1 and TRBJ2-5, with 11 bases aligning to TRBD2. The last part of the DNA fits TRBJ2-1 better; the J call may be wrong. In germline, CDR1 is SGHRS, CDR2 YFSETQ. CDR3 size: 14 residues. This CDR3 is CASSTSGSQNEQFF. The CDR3 DNA sequence: TGCGCTAGCAGCACTAGCGGGAGCCAGAATGAGCAGTTCTTC.

V usage is TRBV2 and J usage is TRBJ2-1, with D possibly being TRBD2 (6 bases). CDR1 is SNHLY, CDR2 FYNNEI, per germline. The CDR3 covers 13 residues. V was trimmed by 6 bases and J by 6 bases, leaving 12 bases between them. CDR3 amino acids: CASSQDYLNEQFF. The CDR3 DNA is TGTGCCAGCAGCCAGGACTACCTCAATGAGCAGTTCTTC.

V and J are TRBV7-2 and TRBJ1-5; 9 nucleotides match TRBD1. V dropped 1 base and J dropped 0; count of bases not matched to a gene: 7. CDR3 length equals 18 residues. Germline V gene lookup returns CDR1 SGHTA and CDR2 FQGNSA. The CDR3 sequence is CASSLEWGQGYSNQPQHF. The CDR3 DNA reads TGTGCCAGCAGCTTAGAATGGGGACAGGGCTATAGCAATCAGCCCCAGCATTTT.

The rearrangement uses TRBV28 and TRBJ1-2; D is undetermined. The ends were cut back, 10 bases at V and 6 bases at J, with 15 bases in the middle. The CDR3 length is 12 residues. Germline lookup yields CDR1 MDHEN and CDR2 SYDVKM. In DNA form, the CDR3 reads TGTGCCATTAGGACCCTTGAAGATGGCTACACCTTC. It specifies CAIRTLEDGYTF.

The chain uses TRBV7-2 and TRBJ1-6; D gene ambiguous. This CDR3 has 16 amino acids. Germline V lookup: CDR1 SGHTA, CDR2 FQGNSA. The germline V and J ends were trimmed by 5 bases and 8 bases, with 19 bases remaining between them. This CDR3 reads CASSPLEITQDSPLHF. The CDR3 DNA reads TGTGCCAGCAGCCCCCTGGAGATCACGCAGGATTCACCCCTCCACTTT.

In this sample, this clonotype turned up a few times. Sequence at one end of the junction differs from germline and may be a read error. The chain links TRBV6-5 to TRBJ2-1, with 8 nucleotides matching TRBD1. The J call could be wrong; TRBJ2-7 is a better fit for the DNA end. CDR3 length: 17 residues. CDR1 is MNHEY, CDR2 SVGAGI, per germline. CDR3 coding DNA: TGTACCAGCAGTTACTCGGCCGGACAGGGATTTCCCTACGAGCAGTACTTC. Protein product: CTSSYSAGQGFPYEQYF.

This clonotype has only a few counts. The V gene is TRBV4-1, the J gene TRBJ1-2; 7 bases map to TRBD1. This CDR3 has 13 amino acids. J gave up 6 bases and V 4 bases, and 5 bases lay outside the gene matches. Germline assignment: CDR1 MGHRA and CDR2 YSYEKL. The CDR3 is CASSLEGANGYTF. The CDR3 DNA sequence: TGCGCCAGCAGCCTGGAGGGGGCGAATGGCTACACCTTC.

The table lists this clonotype with many counts. The chain links TRBV10-3 to TRBJ2-5; a weak D match, TRBD1 (6 bases). The CDR3 contains 14 residues. Germline values: CDR1 ENHRY, CDR2 SYGVKD. The V end lost 6 bases, the J end lost 2 bases, and 13 bases lay between the germline ends. The CDR3: CAIRRTATQETQYF. The DNA for the CDR3 is TGTGCCATCAGGAGGACAGCTACTCAAGAGACCCAGTACTTC.

The chain uses TRBV29-1 and TRBJ1-4; TRBD1 matches 7 bases. J lost 10 bases, V lost 3 bases, and 8 bases had no gene match. Germline V CDR1 and CDR2: SQVTM, ANQGSEA. This CDR3 contains 13 residues. CDR3: CSVDRDSVGKLFF. CDR3 DNA sequence: TGCAGCGTTGATCGGGACAGCGTGGGAAAACTGTTTTTT.

In the case of this clonotype: Just one base apart from a much larger clone, this may be a read error. The V gene is TRBV29-1, the J gene TRBJ1-2; 9 bases align to TRBD1. Per germline, CDR1 SQVTM and CDR2 ANQGSEA. The CDR3 spans 14 residues. The chain's CDR3 is CSVSYRGRGYDYTF. As DNA, the CDR3 is TGCAGCGTCTCCTACAGGGGGCGCGGGTATGACTACACCTTC.

The chain has TRBV5-1 and TRBJ2-5, with D possibly being TRBD2 (5 bases). V lost 6 bases to trimming and J lost 0 bases, with 15 bases between them. The CDR3 sequence is 15 residues long. Germline V CDR1 and CDR2: SGHRS, YFSETQ. CDR3 amino acids: CASNSGEGYQETQYF. The CDR3 nucleotides read TGCGCCAGCAATTCCGGGGAAGGCTACCAAGAGACCCAGTACTTC. Together with reference TRBV5-1 and TRBJ2-5, the CDR3 gives the full variable domain: KAGVTQTPRYLIKTRGQQVTLSCSPISGHRSVSWYQQTPGQGLQFLFEYFSETQRNKGNFPGRFSGRQFSNSRSEMNVSTLELGDSALYLCASNSGEGYQETQYFGPGTRLLVL.

This chain joins TRBV6-5 and TRBJ2-3; D gene unclear. Germline CDR1 reads MNHEY; CDR2 reads SVGAGI. V shed 6 bases and J shed 4 bases, with 8 bases lying between them. The CDR3 is 12 residues long. The DNA for the CDR3 is TGTGCCAGCAGGCCTAGTGCAGATACGCAGTATTTT. Translating it yields CASRPSADTQYF.

Points on this clonotype: Its ends do not fully match the called genes, so a read error is possible. The chain recombines TRBV3-1 with TRBJ1-2; D is unresolved. The length of the CDR3 is 13 residues. Germline V lookup: CDR1 LGHDT, CDR2 YNNKEL (reference sequence). The CDR3 protein is CASSSSLNYGCTF. The CDR3 nucleotides are TGTGCCAGCAGCTCGTCCCTGAACTATGGCTGCACCTTC.

This sequence joins TRBV20-1 and TRBJ1-2; unclear D gene. The length of the CDR3 is 11 residues. CDR1 DFQATT and CDR2 SNEGSKA come from the germline V gene (reference sequence). Trimming took 0 bases from V and 8 from J, leaving 7 bases between them. CDR3 bases: TGCAGTGCTAGAGATGCGGGCGGCTACACCTTC. Translating gives CSARDAGGYTF.

This clonotype appeared a single time. The V gene is TRBV20-1, the J gene TRBJ2-6; D is perhaps TRBD2 (5 bases). V shed 0 bases and J shed 2 bases, with 14 bases lying between them. The CDR3 runs 17 residues. Germline loops: CDR1 DFQATT, CDR2 SNEGSKA (reference sequence). Written as DNA, the CDR3 is TGCAGTGCTAGAGAGAGGCCGGGGAGACCTGGGGCCAACGTCCTGACTTTC. Its protein is CSARERPGRPGANVLTF.